The 20 T cell receptor beta chains presented below share a single source sample, sequenced in a study of T cell changes during pregnancy in multiple sclerosis. TCRdb keeps only in-frame clones here, not all; method: immunoSEQ multiplex PCR. The sample records about 24,000 clones, 70% to 90% being singletons. The sample was CD4+ T cells from peripheral blood mononuclear cells, taken in the second trimester of pregnancy. Every receptor here comes from a female donor in good health, enrolled as a control in a pregnancy study.

The CDR3 sequence: CASSQDTGGGETQYF. The CDR3, as DNA: TGCGCCAGCAGCCAAGATACCGGGGGGGGCGAGACCCAGTACTTC. The rearrangement links TRBV4-1 to TRBJ2-5; 8 bases agree with TRBD2. The V and J ends lost 0 bases and 5 bases, in that order; junction bases with no gene match: 5. The CDR3 has 15 residues. Germline CDR1 MGHRA, CDR2 YSYEKL.

This clone occurred a few times. The genes are TRBV30 and TRBJ1-5; 8 nucleotides match TRBD1. CDR1 and CDR2 from the germline V gene are GTSNPN and SVGIG (reference sequence). The CDR3 has 12 amino acids. The CDR3 DNA sequence: TGTGCGCTATCGGACAGGGATCAGCCCCAGCATTTT. It yields the protein CALSDRDQPQHF.

The chain has TRBV6-1 and TRBJ1-5; D not certain. Germline CDR1 is MNHNS and CDR2 is SASEGT. The V end lost 6 bases, the J end lost 0 bases, and 12 bases lay between the germline ends. This CDR3 comprises 15 residues. The CDR3 sequence: CASRQYSYSNQPQHF. DNA for the CDR3: TGTGCCAGCAGACAGTACTCGTATAGCAATCAGCCCCAGCATTTT.

V gene TRBV4-2 combines with J gene TRBJ2-5, with TRBD2 matching over 12 bases. The CDR3 covers 16 residues. Germline V gene lookup returns CDR1 LGHNA and CDR2 YNFKEQ. The V gene end was trimmed by 0 bases and the J gene end by 4 bases; junction bases not matched to a gene: 3. In DNA, the CDR3 is TGTGCCAGCAGCCAAGATCCTAGCGGGGGGGCAGAGACCCAGTACTTC. It translates to CASSQDPSGGAETQYF.

V gene TRBV6-1 combines with J gene TRBJ1-2; perhaps TRBD1 as D (6 bases). Germline assignment: CDR1 MNHNS and CDR2 SASEGT. V lost 4 bases to trimming and J lost 8 bases, with 11 bases between them. The CDR3 runs to 12 residues. Here the CDR3 DNA reads TGTGCCAGCAGTGTTAACAGGGCAGGCTACACCTTC. Its protein product is CASSVNRAGYTF.

The rearrangement joins TRBV11-2 to TRBJ1-1; a weak D match, TRBD1 (5 bases). V was pared by 6 bases and J by 1 base, with 9 bases between. This CDR3 comprises 13 residues. CDR1 SGHAT and CDR2 FQNNGV come from the germline V gene. CDR3 sequence reads: CASRRRGNTEAFF. The CDR3 DNA reads as TGTGCCAGCAGGAGGAGGGGGAACACTGAAGCTTTCTTT.

The V call is TRBV19, the J call TRBJ2-2; 7 bases are shared with TRBD2. Germline V gene lookup returns CDR1 LNHDA and CDR2 SQIVND (reference sequence). CDR3 length: 17 residues. V was pared by 5 bases and J by 5 bases, with 14 bases of the junction left unmatched. The CDR3 spells CASSGKLALRGTGELFF. In DNA, the CDR3 is TGTGCCAGTAGTGGTAAACTAGCGCTAAGAGGGACCGGGGAGCTGTTTTTT.

This clone was picked up one time. The chain employs TRBV28 and TRBJ1-5; D remains ambiguous. This CDR3 has 15 residues. Germline V gene data show CDR1 as MDHEN and CDR2 as SYDVKM. Trimming removed 2 bases at V and 7 bases at J, with 15 bases between. This chain's CDR3 is CASSLSGKWEQPQHF. The CDR3 DNA follows: TGTGCCAGCAGTTTAAGCGGGAAGTGGGAACAGCCCCAGCATTTT.

V is TRBV5-6 and J is TRBJ2-3; 14 bases match TRBD2. V shed 1 base and J 2 bases; nucleotides not matched to a gene: 6. The germline gives CDR1 SGHDT, CDR2 YYEEEE. This CDR3 has 18 amino acids. The CDR3 nucleotides read TGTGCCAGCAGCTTGCCTCGACTAGCGGGGGGGATCACAGATACGCAGTATTTT. This codes for CASSLPRLAGGITDTQYF.

The rearrangement links TRBV7-3 to TRBJ2-5; TRBD2 aligns across 10 bases. Germline assignment: CDR1 SGHTA and CDR2 FQGTGA. V lost 2 bases and J lost 4; bases outside the gene matches: 4. This CDR3 has 15 residues. Here the CDR3 DNA reads TGTGCCAGCAGCTTACTAGCGGGAGATCGAGAGACCCAGTACTTC. Its translation is CASSLLAGDRETQYF.

This rearrangement joins TRBV28 to TRBJ1-4; D remains ambiguous. Per the germline V gene, CDR1 is MDHEN and CDR2 is SYDVKM. Trimming removed 2 bases at V and 1 base at J, with 5 bases between. This CDR3 has 14 amino acids. The CDR3 is CASSLEGTNEKLFF. Here the CDR3 DNA reads TGTGCCAGCAGTTTAGAGGGAACTAATGAAAAACTGTTTTTT.

The rearrangement joins TRBV19 to TRBJ1-2; TRBD1 is a possible D gene (6 bases). CDR1 is LNHDA and CDR2 is SQIVND in the germline V gene (reference sequence). V was cut by 3 bases and J by 8 bases, with 13 bases left in between. The CDR3 loop spans 13 amino acids. The CDR3 here is CASSMLGAGGYTF. CDR3 DNA: TGTGCCAGTAGTATGCTGGGGGCCGGAGGCTACACCTTC.

This clone appeared a few times. This chain uses TRBV5-1 with TRBJ1-1; D unclear. There are 13 residues in the CDR3. Trimming shortened V by 4 bases and J by 1 base, and 8 bases separated the two germline ends. Germline V gives CDR1 SGHRS, CDR2 YFSETQ. The CDR3 is CASSAETNTEAFF. CDR3 DNA sequence: TGCGCCAGCAGCGCGGAGACGAACACTGAAGCTTTCTTT.

This chain uses TRBV6-6 with TRBJ1-1, with D maybe TRBD1 (6 bases). Germline-derived CDR1 and CDR2 are MNHNY and SVGAGI (reference sequence). This CDR3 has 15 amino acids. Trimming left V 7 bases short and J 1 base short, with 16 bases between. The CDR3 nucleotides are TGTGCCAGCACCCCTTTGACAGGCCCGAACACTGAAGCTTTCTTT. This gives the protein CASTPLTGPNTEAFF.

As DNA, the CDR3 is TGTGCCATCAGTGAGTCAACGGGGGGGCAGATCCATGAGCAGTTCTTC. Residues: CAISESTGGQIHEQFF. This chain connects TRBV10-3 to TRBJ2-1; 8 positions agree with TRBD2. The CDR3 runs 16 residues. V lost 0 bases and J lost 8; bases outside the gene matches: 9. Germline V gives CDR1 ENHRY, CDR2 SYGVKD.

V gene TRBV6-4 combines with J gene TRBJ2-1, with D uncertain. This CDR3 has 16 amino acids. Between the trimmed V and J ends, which lost 0 bases and 4 bases, there was a span of 13 bases. Germline V gene data show CDR1 as MRHNA and CDR2 as SNTAGT. CDR3 DNA: TGTGCCAGCAGTGACTCCCCACTGAGGAGATACAATGAGCAGTTCTTC. Translating it yields CASSDSPLRRYNEQFF.

The J gene is TRBJ2-1, the V gene TRBV6-4; TRBD2 matches at 14 bases. Per the germline V gene, CDR1 is MRHNA and CDR2 is SNTAGT. The length of the CDR3 is 20 residues. Trimming at V came to 2 bases and at J to 2 bases, leaving 11 bases not matched to a gene. The CDR3, as DNA: TGTGCCAGCAGTGACGGTTCAGGCGCGGGACTAGCGGGGGCCTACAATGAGCAGTTCTTC. As protein: CASSDGSGAGLAGAYNEQFF.

V gene TRBV28 combines with J gene TRBJ2-7, with 8 bases fitting TRBD2. From germline, CDR1 is MDHEN and CDR2 SYDVKM. V dropped 6 bases and J dropped 5; count of bases not matched to a gene: 9. The CDR3 is 14 residues long. The CDR3 loop is CASRTSGSSHEQYF. The CDR3 nucleotides are TGTGCCAGCAGGACGAGCGGGAGTTCCCACGAGCAGTACTTC.

The chain is built from TRBV6-1 and TRBJ2-3; a possible D gene is TRBD1 (7 bases). Trimming removed 4 bases from V and 4 bases from J, with 12 bases in between. The CDR3 has 14 amino acids. The germline V gene has CDR1 MNHNS and CDR2 SASEGT. The CDR3 DNA reads as TGTGCCAGCAGTGGGCCCAGGGGGGCAGATACGCAGTATTTT. Translated: CASSGPRGADTQYF.

V is TRBV6-1 and J is TRBJ1-5, with TRBD1 matching 7 bases. Germline V CDR1 and CDR2: MNHNS, SASEGT. V was pared by 0 bases and J by 7 bases, with 15 bases of the junction left unmatched. The CDR3 spans 18 residues. CDR3 region: CASSEAGIKTGFKQPQHF. In DNA, the CDR3 is TGTGCCAGCAGTGAAGCGGGAATAAAGACAGGGTTCAAGCAGCCCCAGCATTTT.